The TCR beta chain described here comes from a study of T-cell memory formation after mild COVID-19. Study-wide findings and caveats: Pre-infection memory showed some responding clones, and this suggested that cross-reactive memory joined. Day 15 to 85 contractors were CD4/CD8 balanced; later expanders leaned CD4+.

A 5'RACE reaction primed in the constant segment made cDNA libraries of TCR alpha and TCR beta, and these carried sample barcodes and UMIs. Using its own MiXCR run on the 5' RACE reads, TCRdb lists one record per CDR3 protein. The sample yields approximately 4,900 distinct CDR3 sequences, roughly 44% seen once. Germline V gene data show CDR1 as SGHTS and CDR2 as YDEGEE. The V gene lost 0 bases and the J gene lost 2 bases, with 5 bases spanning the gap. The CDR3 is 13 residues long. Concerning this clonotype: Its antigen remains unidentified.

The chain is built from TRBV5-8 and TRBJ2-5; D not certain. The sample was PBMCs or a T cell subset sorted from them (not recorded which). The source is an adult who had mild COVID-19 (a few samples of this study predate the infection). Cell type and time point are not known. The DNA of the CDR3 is TGTGCCAGCAGCTTGGTGGGGCAAGAGACCCAGTACTTC. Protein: CASSLVGQETQYF.